The sequence of this T cell receptor beta chain was determined in a study of blood T cells in healthy people across ages. With a J-beta primer mix and a sample-barcoded 5' primer, a second PCR ran about 7 to 12 cycles. TCRdb ran MiXCR on the 5' RACE reads and lists one entry per CDR3 protein. The sample shows some 800,000 distinct CDR3 sequences, 25% of them seen only once. Study results and caveats: Naive and antigen-experienced cells were not separated, limiting conclusive comparison.

About this clonotype: The antigen remains undetermined.

V was trimmed by 3 bases and J by 1 base, leaving 16 bases between them. This CDR3 is 17 amino acids long. CDR1 is SGHRS, CDR2 YFSETQ, per germline. The same specimen was also included in a second study, on T cells of mothers and their children.

The chain couples TRBV5-1 to TRBJ2-2; unclear D gene. The sequence came from a boy aged 5 to 17 in good health. Material: blood. CDR3 sequence reads: CASSSNFWGLNTGELFF. DNA of the CDR3: TGCGCCAGCAGCTCCAATTTTTGGGGTCTGAACACCGGGGAGCTGTTTTTT.